This entry is about one T cell receptor (beta chain). As yet, its antigen is unknown. The junction differs from germline at one of its ends, possibly a read error. These data belong to a study of PD-L1 blockade in urothelial cancer. General study results and limits: In blood sampled pretreatment, TCR clonality below the median predicted better survival.

Germline V CDR1 and CDR2: SGHAT, FQNNGV. The CDR3 is 15 amino acids. All patients carried locally advanced or metastatic urothelial carcinoma. Synthetic spike-ins, TCR analog templates, were added into each PCR. The protocol was immunoSEQ multiplex PCR, while the TCRdb copy is restricted to in-frame clones and leaves out a portion. The sample shows some 100,000 clones, 91% of them seen only once. J is TRBJ1-1 and V is TRBV11-2, with D unclear. The sample was PBMCs, taken around atezolizumab (anti-PD-L1) treatment. This TCR came from a woman at least 80 years old with urothelial cancer. The CDR3 region is CASSPLITGNAEAFF. The CDR3 DNA reads as TGTGCCAGCAGCCCCCTGATCACGGGGAACGCTGAAGCTTTCTTT.